The entry below describes one T cell receptor (beta chain). Original processing notes: The authors estimated nucleated cell counts from reference gene primer amplification. Profiled with immunoSEQ multiplex PCR; TCRdb holds only in-frame clones, not every one. That table gives V, J and clone size, and the DNA gave D and trimming. This table holds over 30,000 clones, 88% found once. This specimen belongs to a study of blood T cell repertoires in COVID-19. Across the study: Some COVID-19 samples were acute and others convalescent; all came from the United States, Italy and Spain. PBMCs, B-cell-depleted T cells, or T cells were the source of the cDNA or gDNA that made up the material.

Germline assignment: CDR1 LGHNA and CDR2 YSLEER. The CDR3 sequence is 15 residues long. V was shortened by 0 bases and J by 9 bases, with 17 bases between the two germline ends. Sequencing was carried out using peripheral blood. The receptor comes from a human donor with active COVID-19. The donor label of this sample is uncertain. The gene calls are TRBV4-3 and TRBJ2-5, with a weak D call TRBD2 (5 bases). The CDR3 DNA sequence: TGCGCCAGCAGCCAAGAGAGAGGTCTCCTCGGGGCCCAGTACTTC. Amino acids: CASSQERGLLGAQYF.